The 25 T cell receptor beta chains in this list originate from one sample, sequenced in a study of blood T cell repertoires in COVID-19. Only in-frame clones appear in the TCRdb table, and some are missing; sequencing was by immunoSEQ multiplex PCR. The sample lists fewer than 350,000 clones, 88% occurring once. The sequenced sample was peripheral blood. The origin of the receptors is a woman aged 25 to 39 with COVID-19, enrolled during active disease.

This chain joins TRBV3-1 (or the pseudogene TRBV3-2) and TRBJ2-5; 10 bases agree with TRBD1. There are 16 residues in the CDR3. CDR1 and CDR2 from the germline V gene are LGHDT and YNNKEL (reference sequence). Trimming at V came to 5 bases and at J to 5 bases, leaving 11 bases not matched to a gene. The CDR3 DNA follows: TGTGCCAGCAGCTTAACAGCGGGACAGGGGTGGGAGACCCAGTACTTC. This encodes CASSLTAGQGWETQYF.

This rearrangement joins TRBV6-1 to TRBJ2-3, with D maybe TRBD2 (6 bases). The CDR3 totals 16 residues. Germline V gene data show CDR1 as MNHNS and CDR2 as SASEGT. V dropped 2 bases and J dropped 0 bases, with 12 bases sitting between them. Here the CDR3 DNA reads TGTGCCAGCAGTGAACCCACTAGCTGGAGCACAGATACGCAGTATTTT. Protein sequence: CASSEPTSWSTDTQYF.

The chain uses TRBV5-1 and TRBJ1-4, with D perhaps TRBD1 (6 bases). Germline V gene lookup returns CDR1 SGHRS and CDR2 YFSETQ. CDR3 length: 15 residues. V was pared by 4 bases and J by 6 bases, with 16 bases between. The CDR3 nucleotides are TGCGCCAGCAGCGACACAGGGCGGTTGGATGAAAAACTGTTTTTT. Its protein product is CASSDTGRLDEKLFF. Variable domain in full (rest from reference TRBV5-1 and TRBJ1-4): KAGVTQTPRYLIKTRGQQVTLSCSPISGHRSVSWYQQTPGQGLQFLFEYFSETQRNKGNFPGRFSGRQFSNSRSEMNVSTLELGDSALYLCASSDTGRLDEKLFFGSGTQLSVL.

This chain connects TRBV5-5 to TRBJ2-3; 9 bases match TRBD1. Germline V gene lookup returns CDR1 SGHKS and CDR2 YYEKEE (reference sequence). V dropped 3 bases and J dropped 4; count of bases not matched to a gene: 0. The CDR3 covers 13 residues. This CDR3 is CASSWTGADTQYF. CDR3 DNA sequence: TGTGCCAGCAGCTGGACAGGGGCAGATACGCAGTATTTT. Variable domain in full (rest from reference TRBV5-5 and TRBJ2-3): DAGVTQSPTHLIKTRGQQVTLRCSPISGHKSVSWYQQVLGQGPQFIFQYYEKEERGRGNFPDRFSARQFPNYSSELNVNALLLGDSALYLCASSWTGADTQYFGPGTRLTVL.

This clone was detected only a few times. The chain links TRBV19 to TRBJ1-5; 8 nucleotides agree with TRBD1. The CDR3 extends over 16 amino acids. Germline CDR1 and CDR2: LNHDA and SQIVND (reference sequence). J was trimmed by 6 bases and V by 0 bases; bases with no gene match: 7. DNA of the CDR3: TGTGCCAGTAGTATAGATTCAGGGGGCGGTAGTCAGCCCCAGCATTTT. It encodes CASSIDSGGGSQPQHF.

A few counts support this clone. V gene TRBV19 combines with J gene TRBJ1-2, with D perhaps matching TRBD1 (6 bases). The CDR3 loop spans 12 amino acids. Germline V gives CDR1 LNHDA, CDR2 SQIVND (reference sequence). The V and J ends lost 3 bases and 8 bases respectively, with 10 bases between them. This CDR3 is CASSIAGAGYTF. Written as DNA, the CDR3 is TGTGCCAGTAGTATCGCGGGGGCCGGCTACACCTTC.

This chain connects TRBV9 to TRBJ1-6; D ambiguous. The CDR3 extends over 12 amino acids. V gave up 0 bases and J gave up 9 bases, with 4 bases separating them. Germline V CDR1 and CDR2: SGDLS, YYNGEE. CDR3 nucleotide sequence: TGTGCCAGCAGCGTAGACGGTTCACCCCTCCACTTT. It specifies CASSVDGSPLHF.

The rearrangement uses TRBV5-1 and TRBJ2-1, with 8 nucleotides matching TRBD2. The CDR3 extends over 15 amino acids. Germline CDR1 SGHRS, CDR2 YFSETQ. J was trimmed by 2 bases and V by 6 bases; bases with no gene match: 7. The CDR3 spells CASIPEAGAYNEQFF. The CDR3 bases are TGCGCCAGCATCCCCGAAGCGGGGGCCTACAATGAGCAGTTCTTC.

The CDR3: CSAVLQGPQHF. In nucleotides, the CDR3 is TGCAGTGCCGTCCTACAGGGACCCCAGCATTTT. V gene TRBV20-1 combines with J gene TRBJ1-5; D might be TRBD1 (6 bases). CDR1 and CDR2 (germline): DFQATT, SNEGSKA (reference sequence). V lost 6 bases and J lost 10, with 13 bases in between. There are 11 residues in the CDR3.

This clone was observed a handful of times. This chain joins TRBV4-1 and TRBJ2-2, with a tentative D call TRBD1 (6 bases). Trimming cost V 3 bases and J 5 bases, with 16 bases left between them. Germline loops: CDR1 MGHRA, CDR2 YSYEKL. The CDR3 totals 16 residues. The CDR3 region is CASSQQSRGQTGELFF. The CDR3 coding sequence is TGCGCCAGCAGCCAGCAAAGTCGTGGACAGACCGGGGAGCTGTTTTTT.

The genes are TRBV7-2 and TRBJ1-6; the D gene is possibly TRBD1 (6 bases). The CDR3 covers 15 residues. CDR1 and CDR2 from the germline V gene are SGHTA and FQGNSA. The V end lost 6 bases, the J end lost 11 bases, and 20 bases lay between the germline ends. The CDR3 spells CASSPTIQGLAPLHF. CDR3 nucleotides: TGTGCCAGCAGTCCGACGATACAGGGTTTGGCACCCCTCCACTTT.

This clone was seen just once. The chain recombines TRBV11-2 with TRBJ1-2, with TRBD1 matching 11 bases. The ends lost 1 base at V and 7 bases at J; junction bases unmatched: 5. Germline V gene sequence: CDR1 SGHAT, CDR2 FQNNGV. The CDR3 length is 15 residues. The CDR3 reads CASSLGTGGLGGYTF. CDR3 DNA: TGTGCCAGCAGCTTAGGGACAGGGGGCTTAGGTGGCTACACCTTC.

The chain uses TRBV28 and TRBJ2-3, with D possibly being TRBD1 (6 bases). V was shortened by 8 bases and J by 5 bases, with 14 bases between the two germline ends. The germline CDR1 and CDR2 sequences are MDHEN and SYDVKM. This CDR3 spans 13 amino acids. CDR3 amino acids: CASGVGAGDTQYF. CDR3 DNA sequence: TGTGCCAGCGGGGTGGGGGCAGGAGATACGCAGTATTTT.

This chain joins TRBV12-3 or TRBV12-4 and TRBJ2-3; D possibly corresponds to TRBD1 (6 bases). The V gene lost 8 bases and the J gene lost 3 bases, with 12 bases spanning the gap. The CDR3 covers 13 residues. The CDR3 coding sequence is TGTGCCAGCCTCCCGACAGGAACAGATACGCAGTATTTT. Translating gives CASLPTGTDTQYF.

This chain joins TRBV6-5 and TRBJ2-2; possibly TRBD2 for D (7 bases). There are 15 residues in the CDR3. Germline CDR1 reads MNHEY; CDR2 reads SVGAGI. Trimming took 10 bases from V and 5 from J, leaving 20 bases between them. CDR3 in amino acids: CATLNGGGRTGELFF. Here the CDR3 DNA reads TGTGCCACACTCAATGGGGGGGGGCGAACCGGGGAGCTGTTTTTT.

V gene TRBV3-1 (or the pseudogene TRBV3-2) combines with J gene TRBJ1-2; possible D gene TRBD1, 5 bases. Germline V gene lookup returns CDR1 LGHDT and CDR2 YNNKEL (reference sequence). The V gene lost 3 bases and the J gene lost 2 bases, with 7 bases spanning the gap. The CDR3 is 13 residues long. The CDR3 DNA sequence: TGTGCCAGCAGCCACAGGGTAAACTATGGCTACACCTTC. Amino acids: CASSHRVNYGYTF.

DNA of the CDR3: TGCGCCAGCAGTGAGTTCGGGGGGACAATAAGCACTGAAGCTTTCTTT. Protein product: CASSEFGGTISTEAFF. V usage is TRBV10-1 and J usage is TRBJ1-1; tentative D call: TRBD1 (6 bases). Germline V gives CDR1 WNHNN, CDR2 SYGVQD (reference sequence). This CDR3 spans 16 amino acids. V was pared by 1 base and J by 4 bases, with 16 bases between.

This CDR3 is CAISESAGGLQETQYF. The CDR3 bases are TGTGCCATCAGTGAGTCGGCGGGGGGGCTTCAAGAGACCCAGTACTTC. The chain couples TRBV10-3 to TRBJ2-5, with TRBD2 matching 9 bases. The germline gives CDR1 ENHRY, CDR2 SYGVKD. This CDR3 is built from 16 residues. Trimming cost V 0 bases and J 2 bases; bases outside gene matches: 4.

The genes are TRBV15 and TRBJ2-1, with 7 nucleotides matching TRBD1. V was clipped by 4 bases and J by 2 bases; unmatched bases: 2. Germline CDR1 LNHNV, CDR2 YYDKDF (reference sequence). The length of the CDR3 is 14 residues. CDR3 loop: CATSTGQAYNEQFF. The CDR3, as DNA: TGTGCCACCAGCACCGGACAGGCCTACAATGAGCAGTTCTTC.

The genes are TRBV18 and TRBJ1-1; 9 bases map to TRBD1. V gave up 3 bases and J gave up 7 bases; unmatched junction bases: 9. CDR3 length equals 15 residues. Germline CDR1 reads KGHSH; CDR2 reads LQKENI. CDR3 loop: CASSPGTGNFGEAFF. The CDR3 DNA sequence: TGTGCCAGCTCACCTGGGACAGGGAACTTTGGTGAAGCTTTCTTT.

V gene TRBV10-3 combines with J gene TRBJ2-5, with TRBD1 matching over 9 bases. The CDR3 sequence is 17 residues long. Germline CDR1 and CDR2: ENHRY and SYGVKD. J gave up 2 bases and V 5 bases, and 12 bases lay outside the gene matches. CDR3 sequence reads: CAISSGVGTGKQETQYF. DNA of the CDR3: TGTGCCATCAGTTCTGGGGTTGGGACAGGGAAGCAAGAGACCCAGTACTTC.

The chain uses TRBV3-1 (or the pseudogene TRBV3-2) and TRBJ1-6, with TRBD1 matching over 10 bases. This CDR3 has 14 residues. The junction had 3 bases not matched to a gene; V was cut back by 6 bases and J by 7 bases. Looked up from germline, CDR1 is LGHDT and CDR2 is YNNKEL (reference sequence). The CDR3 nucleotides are TGTGCCAGCAGTGTGGGACAGGGGAATTCACCCCTCCACTTT. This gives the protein CASSVGQGNSPLHF.

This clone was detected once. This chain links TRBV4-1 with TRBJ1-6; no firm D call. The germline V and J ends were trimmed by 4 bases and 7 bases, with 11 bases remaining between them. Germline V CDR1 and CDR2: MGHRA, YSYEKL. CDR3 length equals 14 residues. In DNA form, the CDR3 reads TGCGCCAGCAGCCCGGGTCCTTGGAATTCACCCCTCCACTTT. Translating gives CASSPGPWNSPLHF.

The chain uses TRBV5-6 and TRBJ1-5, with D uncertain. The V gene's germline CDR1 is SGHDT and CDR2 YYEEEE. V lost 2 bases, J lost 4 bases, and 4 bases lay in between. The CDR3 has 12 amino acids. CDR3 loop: CASSFSNQPQHF. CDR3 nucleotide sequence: TGTGCCAGCAGCTTTTCAAATCAGCCCCAGCATTTT.

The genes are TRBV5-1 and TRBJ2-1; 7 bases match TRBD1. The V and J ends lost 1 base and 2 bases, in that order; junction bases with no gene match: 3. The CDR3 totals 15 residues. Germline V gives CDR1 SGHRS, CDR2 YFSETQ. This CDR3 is CASSLRQGAYNEQFF. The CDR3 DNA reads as TGCGCCAGCAGCTTGAGGCAGGGGGCCTACAATGAGCAGTTCTTC.